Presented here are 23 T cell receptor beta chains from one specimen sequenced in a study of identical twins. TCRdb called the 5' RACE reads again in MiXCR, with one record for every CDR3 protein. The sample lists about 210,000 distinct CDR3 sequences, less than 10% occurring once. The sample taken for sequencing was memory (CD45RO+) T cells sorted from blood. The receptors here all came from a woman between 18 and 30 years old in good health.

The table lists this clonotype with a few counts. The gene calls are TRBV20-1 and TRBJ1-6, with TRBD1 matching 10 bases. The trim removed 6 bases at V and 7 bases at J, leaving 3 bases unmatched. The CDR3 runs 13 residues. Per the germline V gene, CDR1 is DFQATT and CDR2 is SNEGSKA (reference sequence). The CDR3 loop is CSATGQGNSPLHF. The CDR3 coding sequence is TGCAGTGCCACGGGACAGGGGAATTCACCCCTCCACTTT.

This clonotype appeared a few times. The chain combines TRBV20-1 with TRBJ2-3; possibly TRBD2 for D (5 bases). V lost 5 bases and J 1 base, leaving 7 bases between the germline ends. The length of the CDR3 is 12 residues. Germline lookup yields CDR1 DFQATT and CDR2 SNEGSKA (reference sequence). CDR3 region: CSAGSGTDTQYF. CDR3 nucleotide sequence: TGCAGTGCTGGGAGCGGCACAGATACGCAGTATTTT.

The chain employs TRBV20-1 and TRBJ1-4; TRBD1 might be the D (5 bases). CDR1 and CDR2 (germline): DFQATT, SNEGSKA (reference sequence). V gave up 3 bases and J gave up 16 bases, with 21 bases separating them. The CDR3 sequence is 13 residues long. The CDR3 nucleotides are TGCAGTGCTAGTTCGGGACCGCAAGAGATTAGGTTTTTT. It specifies CSASSGPQEIRFF.

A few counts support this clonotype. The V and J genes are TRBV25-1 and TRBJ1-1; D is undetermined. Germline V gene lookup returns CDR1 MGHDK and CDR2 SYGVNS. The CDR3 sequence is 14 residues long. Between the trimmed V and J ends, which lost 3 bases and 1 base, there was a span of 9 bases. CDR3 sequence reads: CASSDRRSNTEAFF. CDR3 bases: TGTGCCAGCAGTGATCGCAGATCGAACACTGAAGCTTTCTTT. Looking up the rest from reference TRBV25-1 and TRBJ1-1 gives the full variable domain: EADIYQTPRYLVIGTGKKITLECSQTMGHDKMYWYQQDPGMELHLIHYSYGVNSTEKGDLSSESTVSRIRTEHFPLTLESARPSHTSQYLCASSDRRSNTEAFFGQGTRLTVV.

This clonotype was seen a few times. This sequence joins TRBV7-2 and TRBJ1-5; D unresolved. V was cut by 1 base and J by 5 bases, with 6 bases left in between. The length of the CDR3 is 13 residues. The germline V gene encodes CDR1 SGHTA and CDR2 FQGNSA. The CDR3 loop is CASSLVGDQPQHF. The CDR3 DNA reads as TGTGCCAGCAGCTTAGTCGGGGATCAGCCCCAGCATTTT.

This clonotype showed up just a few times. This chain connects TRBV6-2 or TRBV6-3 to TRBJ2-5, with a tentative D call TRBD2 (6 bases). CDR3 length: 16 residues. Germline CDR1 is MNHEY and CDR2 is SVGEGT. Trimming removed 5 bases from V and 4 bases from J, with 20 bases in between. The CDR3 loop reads CASSDLGGAMRETQYF. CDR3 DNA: TGTGCCAGCAGTGACTTAGGCGGGGCGATGAGAGAGACCCAGTACTTC.

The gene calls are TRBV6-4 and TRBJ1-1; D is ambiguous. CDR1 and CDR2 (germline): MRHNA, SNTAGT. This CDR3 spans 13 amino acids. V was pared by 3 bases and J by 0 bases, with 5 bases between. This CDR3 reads CASSDEVNTEAFF. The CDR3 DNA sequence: TGTGCCAGCAGTGATGAGGTGAACACTGAAGCTTTCTTT.

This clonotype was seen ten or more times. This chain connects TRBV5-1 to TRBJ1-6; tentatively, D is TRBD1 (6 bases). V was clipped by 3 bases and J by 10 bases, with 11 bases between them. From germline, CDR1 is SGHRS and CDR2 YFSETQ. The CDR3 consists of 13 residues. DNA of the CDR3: TGCGCCAGCAGCTCAGGGGAAGAGTCACCCCTCCACTTT. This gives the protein CASSSGEESPLHF.

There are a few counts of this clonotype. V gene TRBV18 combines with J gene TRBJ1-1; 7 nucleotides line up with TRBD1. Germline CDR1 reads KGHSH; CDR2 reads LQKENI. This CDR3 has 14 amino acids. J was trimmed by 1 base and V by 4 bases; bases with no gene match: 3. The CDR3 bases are TGTGCCAGCTCACGTGGGACAGAGAACACTGAAGCTTTCTTT. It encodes CASSRGTENTEAFF.

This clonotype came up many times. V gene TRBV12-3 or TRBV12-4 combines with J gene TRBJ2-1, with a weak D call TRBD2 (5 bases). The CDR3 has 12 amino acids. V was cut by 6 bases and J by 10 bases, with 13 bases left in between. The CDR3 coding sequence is TGTGCCAGCAGGCCGGACTCGCCCGAGCAGTTCTTC. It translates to CASRPDSPEQFF.

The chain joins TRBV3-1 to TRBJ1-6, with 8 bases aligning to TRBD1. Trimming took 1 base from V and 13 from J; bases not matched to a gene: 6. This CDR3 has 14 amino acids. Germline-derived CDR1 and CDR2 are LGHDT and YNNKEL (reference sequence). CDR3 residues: CASSQGQGTAPLHF. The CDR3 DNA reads TGTGCCAGCAGCCAAGGACAGGGGACCGCGCCCCTCCACTTT.

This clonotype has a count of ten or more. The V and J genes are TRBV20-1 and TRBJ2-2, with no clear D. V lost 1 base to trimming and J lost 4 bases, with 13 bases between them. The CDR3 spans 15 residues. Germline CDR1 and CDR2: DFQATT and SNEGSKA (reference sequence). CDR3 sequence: CSARGRGTGTGELFF. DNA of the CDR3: TGCAGTGCTAGAGGTCGTGGAACGGGCACCGGGGAGCTGTTTTTT.

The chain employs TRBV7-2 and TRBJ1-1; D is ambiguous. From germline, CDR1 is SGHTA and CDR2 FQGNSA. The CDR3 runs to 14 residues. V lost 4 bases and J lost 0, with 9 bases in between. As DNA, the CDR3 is TGTGCCAGCAGCTCTAACCAGGTGAACACTGAAGCTTTCTTT. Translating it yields CASSSNQVNTEAFF.

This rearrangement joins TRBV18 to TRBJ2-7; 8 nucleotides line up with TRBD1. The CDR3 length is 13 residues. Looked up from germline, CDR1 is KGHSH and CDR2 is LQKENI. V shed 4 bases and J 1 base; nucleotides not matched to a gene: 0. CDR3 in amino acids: CASSRDRSYEQYF. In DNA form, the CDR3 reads TGTGCCAGCTCACGGGACAGGTCCTACGAGCAGTACTTC.

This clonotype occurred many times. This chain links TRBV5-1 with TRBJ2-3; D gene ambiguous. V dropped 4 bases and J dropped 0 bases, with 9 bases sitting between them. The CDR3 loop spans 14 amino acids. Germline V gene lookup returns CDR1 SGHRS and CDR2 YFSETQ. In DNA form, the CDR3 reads TGCGCCAGCAGCGAGCCGCCTAGCACAGATACGCAGTATTTT. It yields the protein CASSEPPSTDTQYF.

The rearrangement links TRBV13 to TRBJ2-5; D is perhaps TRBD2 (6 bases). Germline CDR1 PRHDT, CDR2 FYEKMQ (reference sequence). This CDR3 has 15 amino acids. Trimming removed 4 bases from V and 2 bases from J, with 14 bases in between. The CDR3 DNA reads TGTGCCAGCAGCTCAAGCAAAAGCGGGCAAGAGACCCAGTACTTC. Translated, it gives CASSSSKSGQETQYF.

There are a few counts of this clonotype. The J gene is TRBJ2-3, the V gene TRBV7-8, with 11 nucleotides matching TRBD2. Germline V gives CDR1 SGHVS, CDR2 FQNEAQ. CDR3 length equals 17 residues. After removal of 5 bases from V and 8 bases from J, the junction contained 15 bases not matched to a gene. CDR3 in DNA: TGTGCCAGCAGCCCTGCCCGTTTAGCGGGAGGGAAGAGTACGCAGTATTTT. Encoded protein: CASSPARLAGGKSTQYF.

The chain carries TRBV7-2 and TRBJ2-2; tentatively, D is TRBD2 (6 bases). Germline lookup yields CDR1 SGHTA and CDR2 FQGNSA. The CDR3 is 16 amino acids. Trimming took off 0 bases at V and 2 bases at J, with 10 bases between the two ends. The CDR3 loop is CASSLASGQNTGELFF. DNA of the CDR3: TGTGCCAGCAGCTTAGCCAGCGGGCAAAACACCGGGGAGCTGTTTTTT.

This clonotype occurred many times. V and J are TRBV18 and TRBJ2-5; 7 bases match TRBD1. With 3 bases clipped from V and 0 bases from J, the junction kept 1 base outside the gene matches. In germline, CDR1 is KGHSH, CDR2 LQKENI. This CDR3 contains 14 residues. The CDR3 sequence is CASSPGQYQETQYF. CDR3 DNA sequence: TGTGCCAGCTCACCGGGACAGTACCAAGAGACCCAGTACTTC. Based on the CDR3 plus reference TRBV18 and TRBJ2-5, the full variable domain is NAGVMQNPRHLVRRRGQEARLRCSPMKGHSHVYWYRQLPEEGLKFMVYLQKENIIDESGMPKERFSAEFPKEGPSILRIQQVVRGDSAAYFCASSPGQYQETQYFGPGTRLLVL.

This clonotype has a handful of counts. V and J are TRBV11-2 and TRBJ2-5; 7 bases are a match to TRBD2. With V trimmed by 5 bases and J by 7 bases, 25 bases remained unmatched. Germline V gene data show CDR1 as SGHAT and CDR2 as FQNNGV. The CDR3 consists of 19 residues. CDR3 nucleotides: TGTGCCAGCAGCCTAGTTCCCTTTTCCACTAGCGCGCTGGAGGCGACCCAGTACTTC. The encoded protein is CASSLVPFSTSALEATQYF.

The chain's CDR3 is CASSWGTGDNEQFF. The DNA for the CDR3 is TGCGCCAGCAGCTGGGGGACAGGGGACAATGAGCAGTTCTTC. The chain links TRBV5-1 to TRBJ2-1; TRBD1 matches at 10 bases. Trimming took 3 bases from V and 5 from J; bases not matched to a gene: 2. Germline CDR1 reads SGHRS; CDR2 reads YFSETQ. The CDR3 is 14 residues long.

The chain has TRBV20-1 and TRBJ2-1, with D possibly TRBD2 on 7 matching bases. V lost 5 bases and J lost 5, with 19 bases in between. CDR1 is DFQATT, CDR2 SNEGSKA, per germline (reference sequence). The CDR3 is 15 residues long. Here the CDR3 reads CSAAQGWGGDNEQFF. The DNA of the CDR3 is TGCAGTGCTGCCCAGGGGTGGGGGGGTGACAATGAGCAGTTCTTC.

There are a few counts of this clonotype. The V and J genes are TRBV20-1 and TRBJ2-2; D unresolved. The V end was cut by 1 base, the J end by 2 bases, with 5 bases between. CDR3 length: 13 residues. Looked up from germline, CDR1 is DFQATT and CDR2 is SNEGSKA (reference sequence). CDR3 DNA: TGCAGTGCTAGAGTACAAAACACCGGGGAGCTGTTTTTT. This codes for CSARVQNTGELFF.